Listed below are T cell receptor beta chains from one sample, sequenced in a study of blood T cells in healthy people across ages. TCRdb used MiXCR to reprocess the 5' RACE reads, holding one entry per CDR3 protein. The sample yields 850,000 to 1,300,000 distinct CDR3 sequences, 40% to 55% seen once. The sequenced material came from blood. Receptors originate from a woman between 55 and 75 years old in good health. CDR3s include the opening cysteine and the closing phenylalanine or tryptophan. The D gene is left open where the match is weak. Some rows have no size entry. The others give once, few or many, or a class for an expanded clone.

size	V	length	D	J	CDR3	DNA
NA	TRBV5-1	13	NA	TRBJ2-1	CASSLRLGGEQFF	TGCGCCAGCAGCTTGCGCTTGGGGGGCGAGCAGTTCTTC
NA	TRBV5-1	14	NA	TRBJ2-5	CASSLRLVGETQYF	TGCGCCAGCAGCTTGCGTCTAGTCGGGGAGACCCAGTACTTC
NA	TRBV29-1	12	NA	TRBJ2-7	CSAGPNRSEQYF	TGCAGCGCGGGACCGAATCGTAGCGAGCAGTACTTC
NA	TRBV13	15	TRBD2	TRBJ2-5	CASSSTSGREETQYF	TGTGCCAGCAGCTCGACTAGCGGGAGGGAAGAGACCCAGTACTTC
NA	TRBV6-5	13	NA	TRBJ1-5	CATGPKVNQPQHF	TGTGCCACCGGCCCAAAAGTCAATCAGCCCCAGCATTTT
NA	TRBV7-8	15	NA	TRBJ2-7	CASSLAPDSSCEQYF	TGTGCCAGCAGCTTAGCCCCCGACTCCTCCTGCGAGCAGTACTTC
NA	TRBV27	15	NA	TRBJ2-5	CASSLHPGRQETQYF	TGTGCCAGCAGTTTACACCCAGGACGGCAAGAGACCCAGTACTTC
NA	TRBV25-1	17	NA	TRBJ1-4	CASSELGRMATNEKLFF	TGTGCCAGCAGTGAATTAGGCAGGATGGCAACTAATGAAAAACTGTTTTTT
NA	TRBV12-5	13	NA	TRBJ1-2	CASGLAVADGYTF	TGTGCTAGTGGTTTGGCGGTCGCCGATGGCTACACCTTC
many	TRBV6-2/TRBV6-3	12	NA	TRBJ2-5	CASLGQQETQYF	TGTGCCAGCTTAGGACAGCAAGAGACCCAGTACTTC
few	TRBV27	16	NA	TRBJ2-3	CASSTGRGSRTDTQYF	TGTGCCAGCAGTACGGGTCGAGGGTCGCGCACAGATACGCAGTATTTT
NA	TRBV3-1	16	TRBD1	TRBJ1-2	CAGRSDRVDSNYGYTF	TGTGCCGGCAGGTCCGACAGGGTGGATTCGAACTATGGCTACACCTTC
NA	TRBV27	14	TRBD1	TRBJ2-1	CASSMPGQGFEQFF	TGTGCCAGCAGTATGCCGGGACAGGGATTCGAGCAGTTCTTC
once	TRBV12-3/TRBV12-4	17	NA	TRBJ2-6	CASRNRDTRSGANVLTF	TGTGCCAGCAGGAACCGGGACACCCGCTCTGGGGCCAACGTCCTGACTTTC
NA	TRBV20-1	17	TRBD2	TRBJ2-1	CSALGLAGELSYNEQFF	TGCAGTGCCCTGGGACTAGCGGGAGAGCTCTCCTACAATGAGCAGTTCTTC
NA	TRBV20-1	15	TRBD2	TRBJ2-1	CSARDGTRAYNEQFF	TGCAGTGCTAGAGATGGGACTAGAGCTTACAATGAGCAGTTCTTC
NA	TRBV6-1	15	TRBD1	TRBJ2-2	CASRKDRENTGELFF	TGTGCCAGCAGGAAGGACAGGGAGAACACCGGGGAGCTGTTTTTT
NA	TRBV5-5	15	TRBD1	TRBJ2-7	CASSSSGDSTYEQYF	TGTGCCAGCAGCTCCAGTGGGGACAGTACCTACGAGCAGTACTTC
NA	TRBV20-1	13	TRBD2	TRBJ2-5	CSAGGLAGKEQYF	TGCAGTGCTGGAGGACTAGCGGGAAAAGAGCAGTACTTC
NA	TRBV6-2/TRBV6-3	18	TRBD2	TRBJ2-3	CASSQQFLAGGKTDTQYF	TGTGCCAGCAGTCAACAATTCTTAGCGGGAGGGAAAACAGATACGCAGTATTTT
many	TRBV5-1	14	NA	TRBJ2-7	CASSLGPPYNEQYF	TGTGCCAGCAGCTTAGGTCCTCCTTACAATGAGCAGTACTTC
few	TRBV20-1	13	NA	TRBJ2-5	CSAIPLVQETQYF	TGCAGTGCTATCCCACTAGTCCAAGAGACCCAGTACTTC
NA	TRBV30	15	TRBD2	TRBJ2-7	CASFTPLAGSYEQYF	TGTGCCTCTTTTACCCCTCTAGCGGGAAGTTATGAGCAGTACTTC
few	TRBV10-3	15	NA	TRBJ2-5	CAISDSRGSQETQYF	TGTGCCATCAGTGATTCTAGGGGCTCCCAAGAGACCCAGTACTTC
few	TRBV20-1	14	NA	TRBJ2-5	CSARGQGGWNEQYF	TGCAGTGCTAGAGGACAGGGAGGGTGGAATGAGCAGTACTTC
NA	TRBV18	17	NA	TRBJ2-5	CASSPPERGVAEETQYF	TGTGCCAGCTCACCACCGGAGAGAGGGGTGGCCGAAGAGACCCAGTACTTC
NA	TRBV3-1	14	NA	TRBJ2-7	CASSRSGTHNEQYF	TGTGCCAGCAGCCGATCCGGGACACACAATGAGCAGTACTTC
few	TRBV6-6	16	NA	TRBJ2-1	CASSYRVAETYNEQFF	TGTGCCAGCAGTTACCGGGTAGCGGAGACCTACAATGAGCAGTTCTTC
NA	TRBV14	14	NA	TRBJ2-1	CASSQVTMKGGQFF	TGTGCCAGCAGCCAAGTAACTATGAAGGGTGGGCAGTTCTTC
NA	TRBV29-1	13	TRBD1	TRBJ2-7	CSVAVTGGREQYF	TGCAGCGTTGCTGTGACAGGGGGCCGTGAGCAGTACTTC
NA	TRBV27	15	NA	TRBJ2-7	CASSPRPGGAYEQYF	TGTGCCAGCAGCCCACGGCCTGGAGGGGCCTACGAGCAGTACTTC
many	TRBV6-5	19	TRBD1	TRBJ1-6	CASSYSHTSDRVKNSPLHF	TGTGCCAGCAGTTACTCTCATACCTCGGACAGGGTGAAAAATTCACCCCTCCACTTT
NA	TRBV27	12	NA	TRBJ1-1	CASSSPVGGAFF	TGTGCCAGCAGTTCGCCAGTTGGCGGAGCTTTCTTT
NA	TRBV15	17	NA	TRBJ2-1	CATSPPGSHPLYNEQFF	TGTGCCACCAGCCCCCCAGGGTCACACCCTCTCTACAATGAGCAGTTCTTC
once	TRBV20-1	15	NA	TRBJ2-3	CSAREGGRFADTQYF	TGCAGTGCTAGAGAAGGGGGGAGGTTTGCTGATACGCAGTATTTT
NA	TRBV20-1	16	NA	TRBJ1-1	CSARVGMGVSYTEAFF	TGCAGTGCTAGAGTAGGGATGGGGGTCAGTTACACTGAAGCTTTCTTT
NA	TRBV3-1	14	NA	TRBJ1-6	CASSQGAYNSPLHF	TGTGCCAGCAGCCAAGGGGCCTATAATTCACCCCTCCACTTT
NA	TRBV12-3/TRBV12-4	14	NA	TRBJ1-1	CASNTELLDTEAFF	TGTGCCAGCAACACCGAGTTGTTAGACACTGAAGCTTTCTTT
NA	TRBV6-2/TRBV6-3	15	TRBD1	TRBJ2-5	CTSSPVRTGLETQYF	TGTACCAGCAGCCCCGTTAGGACAGGGCTAGAGACCCAGTACTTC
few	TRBV12-3/TRBV12-4	15	TRBD2	TRBJ2-7	CASKLGTSGPYEQYF	TGTGCCAGCAAGCTAGGGACTAGCGGGCCCTACGAGCAGTACTTC
NA	TRBV6-1	12	NA	TRBJ1-2	CASRRIDYGYTF	TGTGCCAGCCGTCGGATCGACTATGGCTACACCTTC
NA	TRBV4-2	18	NA	TRBJ2-5	CASSPFGRGTRAQETQYF	TGTGCCAGCAGCCCCTTCGGTCGTGGCACGAGGGCACAAGAGACCCAGTACTTC
NA	TRBV29-1	15	NA	TRBJ2-7	CSVAGTGGSSYEQYF	TGCAGCGTAGCCGGGACTGGGGGTTCCTCGTACGAGCAGTACTTC
few	TRBV12-3/TRBV12-4	17	TRBD2	TRBJ2-5	CASSPAGLAGGGETQYF	TGTGCCAGCAGCCCTGCCGGACTAGCGGGAGGGGGGGAGACCCAGTACTTC
NA	TRBV4-1	15	NA	TRBJ1-5	CASSPLPGPNQPQHF	TGCGCCAGCAGCCCTCTTCCGGGACCCAATCAGCCCCAGCATTTT
few	TRBV4-1	14	NA	TRBJ2-7	CASSLAGGGFEQYF	TGCGCCAGCAGCCTAGCCGGAGGGGGGTTCGAGCAGTACTTC
NA	TRBV27	14	NA	TRBJ2-1	CASSLSREWNEQFF	TGTGCCAGCAGTTTATCGCGTGAGTGGAATGAGCAGTTCTTC
NA	TRBV6-6	16	TRBD1	TRBJ2-4	CASSLGTVLAKNIQYF	TGTGCCAGCAGTCTGGGGACAGTACTAGCCAAAAACATTCAGTACTTC
few	TRBV7-9	16	TRBD1	TRBJ2-3	CASSRGTGAGADTQYF	TGTGCCAGCAGCCGCGGGACAGGGGCTGGCGCAGATACGCAGTATTTT
few	TRBV9	17	TRBD2	TRBJ2-1	CASSDPPGGSSYNEQFF	TGTGCCAGCAGCGACCCGCCCGGCGGGAGCTCCTACAATGAGCAGTTCTTC
NA	TRBV2	11	NA	TRBJ1-1	CASSGHTEAFF	TGTGCCAGCAGTGGACACACTGAAGCTTTCTTT
NA	TRBV24-1	15	NA	TRBJ2-3	CATSESGLGTDTQYF	TGTGCCACCAGTGAAAGCGGGCTTGGCACAGATACGCAGTATTTT
NA	TRBV7-2	15	NA	TRBJ1-2	CASSLDQGEDYGYTF	TGTGCCAGCAGCTTAGATCAGGGTGAAGACTATGGCTACACCTTC